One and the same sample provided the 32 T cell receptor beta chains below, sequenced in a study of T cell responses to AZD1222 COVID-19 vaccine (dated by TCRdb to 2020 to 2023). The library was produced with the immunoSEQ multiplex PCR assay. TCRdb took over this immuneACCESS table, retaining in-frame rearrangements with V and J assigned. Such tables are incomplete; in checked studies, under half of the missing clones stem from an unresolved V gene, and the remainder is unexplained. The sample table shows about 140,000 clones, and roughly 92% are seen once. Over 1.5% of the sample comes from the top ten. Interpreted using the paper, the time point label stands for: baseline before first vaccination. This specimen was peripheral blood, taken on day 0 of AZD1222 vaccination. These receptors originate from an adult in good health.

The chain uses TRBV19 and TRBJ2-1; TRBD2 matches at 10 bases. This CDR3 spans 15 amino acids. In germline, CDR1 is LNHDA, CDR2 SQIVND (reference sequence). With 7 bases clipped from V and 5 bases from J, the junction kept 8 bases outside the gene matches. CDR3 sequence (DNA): TGTGCCAGTACGAGCGGGAGGGCCCAAGACAATGAGCAGTTCTTC. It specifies CASTSGRAQDNEQFF. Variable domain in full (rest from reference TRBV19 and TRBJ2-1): DGGITQSPKYLFRKEGQNVTLSCEQNLNHDAMYWYRQDPGQGLRLIYYSQIVNDFQKGDIAEGYSVSREKKESFPLTVTSAQKNPTAFYLCASTSGRAQDNEQFFGPGTRLTVL.

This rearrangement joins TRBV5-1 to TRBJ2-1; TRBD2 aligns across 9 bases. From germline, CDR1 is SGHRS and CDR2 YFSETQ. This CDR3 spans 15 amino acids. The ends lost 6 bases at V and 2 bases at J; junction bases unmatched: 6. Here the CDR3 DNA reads TGCGCCAGCATCCCAGCGGGAGGCGCCTACAATGAGCAGTTCTTC. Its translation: CASIPAGGAYNEQFF.

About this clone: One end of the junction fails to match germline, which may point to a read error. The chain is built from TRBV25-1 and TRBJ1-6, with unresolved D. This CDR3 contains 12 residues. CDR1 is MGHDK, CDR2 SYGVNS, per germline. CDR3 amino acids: CASSERNSPLHF. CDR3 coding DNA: TGTGCCAGCAGTGAAAGGAATTCGCCCCTCCACTTT.

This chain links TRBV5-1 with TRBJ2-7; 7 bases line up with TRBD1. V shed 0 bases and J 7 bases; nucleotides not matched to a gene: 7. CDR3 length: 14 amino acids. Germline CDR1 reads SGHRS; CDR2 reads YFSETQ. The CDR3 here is CASSLVTGDGEQYF. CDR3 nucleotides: TGCGCCAGCAGCTTGGTTACAGGGGACGGGGAGCAGTACTTC.

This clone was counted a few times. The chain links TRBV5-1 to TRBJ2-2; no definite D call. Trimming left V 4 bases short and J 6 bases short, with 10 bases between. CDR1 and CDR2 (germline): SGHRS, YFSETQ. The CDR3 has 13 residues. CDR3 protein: CASSPLLAGELFF. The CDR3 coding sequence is TGCGCCAGCAGCCCCCTTCTGGCCGGGGAGCTGTTTTTT.

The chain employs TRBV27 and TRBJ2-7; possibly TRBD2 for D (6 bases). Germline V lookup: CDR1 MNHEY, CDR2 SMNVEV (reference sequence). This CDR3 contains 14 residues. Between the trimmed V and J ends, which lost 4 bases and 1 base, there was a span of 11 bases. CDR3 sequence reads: CASSSIAASYEQYF. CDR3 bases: TGTGCCAGCAGTTCTATAGCGGCATCCTACGAGCAGTACTTC.

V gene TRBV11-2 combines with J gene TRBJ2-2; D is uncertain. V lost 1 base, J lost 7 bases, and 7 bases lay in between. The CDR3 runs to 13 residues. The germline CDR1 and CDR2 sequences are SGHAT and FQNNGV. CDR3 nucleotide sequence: TGTGCCAGCAGCTTAGTGACCGGCGGGGAGCTGTTTTTT. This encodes CASSLVTGGELFF.

CDR3 sequence reads: CASSLGGTGRTGQPQHF. In DNA, the CDR3 is TGTGCCAGCAGCTTAGGCGGGACAGGAAGGACGGGGCAGCCCCAGCATTTT. The chain carries TRBV11-2 and TRBJ1-5; 8 nucleotides line up with TRBD1. The CDR3 extends over 17 amino acids. Germline V gene data show CDR1 as SGHAT and CDR2 as FQNNGV. Trimming cost V 1 base and J 7 bases; bases outside gene matches: 12.

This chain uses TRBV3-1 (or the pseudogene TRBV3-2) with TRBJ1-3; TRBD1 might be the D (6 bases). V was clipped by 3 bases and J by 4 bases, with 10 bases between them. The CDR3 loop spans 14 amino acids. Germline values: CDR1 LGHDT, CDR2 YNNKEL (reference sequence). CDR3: CASSQQGYGNTIYF. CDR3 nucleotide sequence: TGTGCCAGCAGCCAGCAGGGGTACGGAAACACCATATATTTT.

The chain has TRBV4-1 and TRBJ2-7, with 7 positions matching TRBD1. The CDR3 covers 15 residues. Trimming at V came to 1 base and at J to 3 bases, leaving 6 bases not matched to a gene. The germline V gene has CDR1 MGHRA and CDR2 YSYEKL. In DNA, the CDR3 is TGCGCCAGCAGCCAAGTACCGGGACAGATCTACGAGCAGTACTTC. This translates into CASSQVPGQIYEQYF.

DNA of the CDR3: TGTGCCAGCGCGCTCGGGGGGAACACTGAAGCTTTCTTT. Amino acid sequence: CASALGGNTEAFF. The chain couples TRBV27 to TRBJ1-1; TRBD1 is a possible D gene (5 bases). The CDR3 is 13 amino acids. V was pared by 8 bases and J by 1 base, with 11 bases between. The germline gives CDR1 MNHEY, CDR2 SMNVEV (reference sequence).

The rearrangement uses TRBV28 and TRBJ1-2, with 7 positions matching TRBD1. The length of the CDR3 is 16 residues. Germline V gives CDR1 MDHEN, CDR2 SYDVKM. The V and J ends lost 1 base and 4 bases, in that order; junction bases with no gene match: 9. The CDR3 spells CASSLSPAGGTYGYTF. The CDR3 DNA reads TGTGCCAGCAGTTTATCGCCTGCAGGGGGAACCTATGGCTACACCTTC.

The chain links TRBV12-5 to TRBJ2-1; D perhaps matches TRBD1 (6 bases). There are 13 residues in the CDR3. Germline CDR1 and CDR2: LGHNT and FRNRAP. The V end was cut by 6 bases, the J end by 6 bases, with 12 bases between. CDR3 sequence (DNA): TGTGCTAGTGGCACCTCAGGGGTCAATGAGCAGTTCTTC. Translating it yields CASGTSGVNEQFF.

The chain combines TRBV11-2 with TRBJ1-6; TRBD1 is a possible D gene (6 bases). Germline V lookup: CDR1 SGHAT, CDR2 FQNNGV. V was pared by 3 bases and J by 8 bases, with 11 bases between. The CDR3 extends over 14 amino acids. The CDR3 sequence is CASSFTQGDSPLHF. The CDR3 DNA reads TGTGCCAGCAGCTTCACACAGGGCGATTCACCCCTCCACTTT.

CDR3 amino acids: CASSGQGLITEAFF. CDR3 in DNA: TGTGCCAGTAGTGGACAGGGATTGATCACTGAAGCTTTCTTT. The V and J genes are TRBV19 and TRBJ1-1; 8 nucleotides match TRBD1. The germline V gene encodes CDR1 LNHDA and CDR2 SQIVND (reference sequence). The V gene end was trimmed by 5 bases and the J gene end by 4 bases; junction bases not matched to a gene: 6. CDR3 length: 14 residues.

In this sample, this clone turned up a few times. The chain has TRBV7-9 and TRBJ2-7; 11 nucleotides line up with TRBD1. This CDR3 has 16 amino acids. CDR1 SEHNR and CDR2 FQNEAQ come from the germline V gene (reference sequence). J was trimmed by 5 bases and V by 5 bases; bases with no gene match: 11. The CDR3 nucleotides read TGTGCCAGCAGCGTGTCGGACAGGGGGCGATTAAACGAGCAGTACTTC. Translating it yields CASSVSDRGRLNEQYF.

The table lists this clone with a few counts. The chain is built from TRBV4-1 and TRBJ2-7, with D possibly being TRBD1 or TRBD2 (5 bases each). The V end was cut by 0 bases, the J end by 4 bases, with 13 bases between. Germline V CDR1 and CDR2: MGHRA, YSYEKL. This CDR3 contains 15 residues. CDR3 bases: TGCGCCAGCAGCCAAGATCAGGGACCTCAATACGAGCAGTACTTC. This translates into CASSQDQGPQYEQYF.

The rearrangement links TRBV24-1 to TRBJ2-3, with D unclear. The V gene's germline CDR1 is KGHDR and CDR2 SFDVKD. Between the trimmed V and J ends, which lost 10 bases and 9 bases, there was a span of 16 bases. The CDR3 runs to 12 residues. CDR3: CATQSRDDTQYF. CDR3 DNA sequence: TGTGCCACACAAAGCAGAGATGACACGCAGTATTTT.

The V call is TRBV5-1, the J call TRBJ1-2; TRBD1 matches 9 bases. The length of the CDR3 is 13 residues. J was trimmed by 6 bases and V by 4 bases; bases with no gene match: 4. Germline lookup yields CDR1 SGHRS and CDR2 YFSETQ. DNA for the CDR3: TGCGCCAGCAGCACCGGGACAGGGAATGGCTACACCTTC. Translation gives CASSTGTGNGYTF.

This chain's CDR3 is CASSLSGTLSYNEQFF. Written as DNA, the CDR3 is TGCGCCAGCAGCCTTTCCGGGACCCTCTCCTACAATGAGCAGTTCTTC. The chain couples TRBV4-1 to TRBJ2-1; the D gene could be TRBD1 or TRBD2 (5 bases each). Germline loops: CDR1 MGHRA, CDR2 YSYEKL. Trimming took off 4 bases at V and 0 bases at J, with 13 bases between the two ends. CDR3 size: 16 residues.

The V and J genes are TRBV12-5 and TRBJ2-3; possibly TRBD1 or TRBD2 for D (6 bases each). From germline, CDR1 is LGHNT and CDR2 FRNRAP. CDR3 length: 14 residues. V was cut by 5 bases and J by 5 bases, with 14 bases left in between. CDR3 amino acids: CASGPRGRGDTQYF. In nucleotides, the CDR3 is TGTGCTAGTGGTCCCCGGGGGCGAGGAGATACGCAGTATTTT.

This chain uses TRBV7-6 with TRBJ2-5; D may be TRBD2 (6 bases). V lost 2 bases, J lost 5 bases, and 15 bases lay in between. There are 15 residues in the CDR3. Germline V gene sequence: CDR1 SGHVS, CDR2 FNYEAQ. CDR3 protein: CASSLSGEDAETQYF. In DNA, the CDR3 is TGTGCCAGCAGCTTATCGGGGGAGGATGCTGAGACCCAGTACTTC. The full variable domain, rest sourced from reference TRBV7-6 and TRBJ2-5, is GAGVSQSPRYKVTKRGQDVALRCDPISGHVSLYWYRQALGQGPEFLTYFNYEAQQDKSGLPNDRFSAERPEGSISTLTIQRTEQRDSAMYRCASSLSGEDAETQYFGPGTRLLVL.

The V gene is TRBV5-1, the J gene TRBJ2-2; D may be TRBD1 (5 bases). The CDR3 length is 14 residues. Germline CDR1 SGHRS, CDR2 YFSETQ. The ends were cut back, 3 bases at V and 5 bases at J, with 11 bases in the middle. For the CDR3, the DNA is TGCGCCAGCAGCTATACAGGTGTAACCGGGGAGCTGTTTTTT. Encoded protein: CASSYTGVTGELFF. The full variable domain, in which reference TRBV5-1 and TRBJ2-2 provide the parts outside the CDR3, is KAGVTQTPRYLIKTRGQQVTLSCSPISGHRSVSWYQQTPGQGLQFLFEYFSETQRNKGNFPGRFSGRQFSNSRSEMNVSTLELGDSALYLCASSYTGVTGELFFGEGSRLTVL.

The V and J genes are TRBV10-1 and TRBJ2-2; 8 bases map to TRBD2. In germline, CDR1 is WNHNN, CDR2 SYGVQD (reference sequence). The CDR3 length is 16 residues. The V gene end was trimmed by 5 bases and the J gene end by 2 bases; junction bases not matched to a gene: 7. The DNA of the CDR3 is TGCGCCAGCAGTAGCATTAGCGGGACCAACACCGGGGAGCTGTTTTTT. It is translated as CASSSISGTNTGELFF.

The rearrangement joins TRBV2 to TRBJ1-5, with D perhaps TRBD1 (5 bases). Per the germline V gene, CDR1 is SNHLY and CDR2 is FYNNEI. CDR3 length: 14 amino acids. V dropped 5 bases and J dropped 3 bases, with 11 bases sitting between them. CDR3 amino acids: CASSLDSYNQPQHF. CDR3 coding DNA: TGTGCCAGCAGTTTAGACAGTTACAATCAGCCCCAGCATTTT.

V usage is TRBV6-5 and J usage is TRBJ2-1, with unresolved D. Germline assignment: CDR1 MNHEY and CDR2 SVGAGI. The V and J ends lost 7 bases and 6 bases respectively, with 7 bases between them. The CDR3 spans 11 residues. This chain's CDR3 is CASTQSNEQFF. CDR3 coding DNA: TGTGCCAGCACCCAAAGCAATGAGCAGTTCTTC.

For the CDR3, the DNA is TGTGCCAGCAGCAAAGTCCCCCCACAGGGCCCGAATGAAAAACTGTTTTTT. Residues: CASSKVPPQGPNEKLFF. The V call is TRBV21-1, the J call TRBJ1-4; TRBD1, the D gene given by the table, was not confirmed from the DNA. TRBV21-1 is a listed pseudogene. The CDR3 spans 17 residues.

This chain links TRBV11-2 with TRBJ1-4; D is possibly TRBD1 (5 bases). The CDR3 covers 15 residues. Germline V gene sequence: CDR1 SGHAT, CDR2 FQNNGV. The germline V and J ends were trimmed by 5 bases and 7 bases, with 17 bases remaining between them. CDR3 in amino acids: CASSRRRTGREKLFF. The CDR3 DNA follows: TGTGCCAGCAGCCGTAGAAGGACGGGACGTGAAAAACTGTTTTTT.

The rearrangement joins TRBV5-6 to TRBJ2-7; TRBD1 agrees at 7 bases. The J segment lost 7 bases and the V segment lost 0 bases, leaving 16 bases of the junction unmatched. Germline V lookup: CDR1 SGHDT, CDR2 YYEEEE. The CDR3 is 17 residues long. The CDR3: CASSLVGGQTKGREQYF. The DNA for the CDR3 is TGTGCCAGCAGCTTGGTAGGGGGACAGACGAAAGGGCGGGAGCAGTACTTC.

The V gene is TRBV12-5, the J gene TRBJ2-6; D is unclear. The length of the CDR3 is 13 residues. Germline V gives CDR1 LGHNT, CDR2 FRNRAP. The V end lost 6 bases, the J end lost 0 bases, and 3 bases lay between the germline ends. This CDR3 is CASGLSGANVLTF. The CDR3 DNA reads TGTGCTAGTGGCCTCTCTGGGGCCAACGTCCTGACTTTC.

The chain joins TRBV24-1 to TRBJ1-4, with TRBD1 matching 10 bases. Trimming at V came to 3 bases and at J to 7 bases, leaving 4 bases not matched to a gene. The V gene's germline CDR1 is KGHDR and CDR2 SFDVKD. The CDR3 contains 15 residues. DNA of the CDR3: TGTGCCACCAGTGATCGACAGGGGGCGGCTGAAAAACTGTTTTTT. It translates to CATSDRQGAAEKLFF.

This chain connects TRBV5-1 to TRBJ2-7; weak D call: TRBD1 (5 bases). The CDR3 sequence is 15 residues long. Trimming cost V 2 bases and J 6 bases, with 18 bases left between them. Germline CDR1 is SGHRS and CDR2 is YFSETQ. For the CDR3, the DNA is TGCGCCAGCAGCTTCAATCTCAGGGAAAAGGTCGAGCAGTACTTC. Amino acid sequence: CASSFNLREKVEQYF.